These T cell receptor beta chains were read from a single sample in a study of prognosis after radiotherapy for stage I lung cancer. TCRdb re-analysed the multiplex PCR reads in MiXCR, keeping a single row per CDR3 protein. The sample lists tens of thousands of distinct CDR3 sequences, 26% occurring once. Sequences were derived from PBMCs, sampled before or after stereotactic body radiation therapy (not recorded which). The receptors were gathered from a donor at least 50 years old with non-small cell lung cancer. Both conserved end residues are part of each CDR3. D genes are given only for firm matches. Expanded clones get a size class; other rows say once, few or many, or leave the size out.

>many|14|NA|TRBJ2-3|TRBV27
TGTGCCAGCACCCCCTCCCCCTCCGCGGGTACGCAGTATTTT
CASTPSPSAGTQYF
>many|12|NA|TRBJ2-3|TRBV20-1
TGCAGTGCTTCGGACAGACCAGATACGCAGTATTTT
CSASDRPDTQYF
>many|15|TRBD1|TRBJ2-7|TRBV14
TGTGCCAGCAGTCACCGGGACAGGGTTTTCTACGAGCAGTACTTC
CASSHRDRVFYEQYF
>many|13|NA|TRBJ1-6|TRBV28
TGTGCCAGCAGTACCGGACGGAGATCACCCCTCCACTTT
CASSTGRRSPLHF
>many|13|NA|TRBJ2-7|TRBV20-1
TGCAGTGCTAGTCCAGGGGGGTTCTCCGAGCAGTACTTC
CSASPGGFSEQYF
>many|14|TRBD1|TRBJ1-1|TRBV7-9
TGTGCCAGCAGCTTTGGACAGGGGGCGACTGAAGCTTTCTTT
CASSFGQGATEAFF
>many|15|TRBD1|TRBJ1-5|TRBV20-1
TGCAGTGCTGGACAGGGGGGAACTAGGGGCCAGCCCCAGCATTTT
CSAGQGGTRGQPQHF
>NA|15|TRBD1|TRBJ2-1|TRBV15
TGTGCCACCAGCAGGGACCGGGACAGGGCTAATGAACAGTTCTTC
CATSRDRDRANEQFF
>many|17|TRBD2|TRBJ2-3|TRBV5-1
TGCGCCAGCAGCGGTTGGACTAGCGGGGGACGCACAGATACGCAGTATTTT
CASSGWTSGGRTDTQYF
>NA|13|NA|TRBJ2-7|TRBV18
TGTGCCAGCTCCGACGGGTCCTCCTACGAGCAGTACTTC
CASSDGSSYEQYF
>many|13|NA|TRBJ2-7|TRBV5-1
TGCGCCAGCAGCTTAACCAGGGCCTACGAGCAGTACTTC
CASSLTRAYEQYF
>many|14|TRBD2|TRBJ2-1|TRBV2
TGTGCCAGCAGTCGGACTAGCGGGGGAGATGAGCAGTTCTTC
CASSRTSGGDEQFF
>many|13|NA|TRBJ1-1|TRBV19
TGTGCCAGTAGTTTGTTGTCGAACACTGAAGCTTTCTTT
CASSLLSNTEAFF
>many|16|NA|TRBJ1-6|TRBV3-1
TGTGCCAGCAGCCCAGAGGTTCCTACAGGGAATTCACCCCTCCACTTT
CASSPEVPTGNSPLHF
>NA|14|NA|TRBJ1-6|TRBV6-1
TGTGCCAGCAAGATACTTGGGGGAAGGTCACCCCTCCACTTT
CASKILGGRSPLHF
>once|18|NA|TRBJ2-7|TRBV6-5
TGTGCCAGCAGTTATCCCCCGGTACAGGCGTCCTTCTCCTACGAGCAGTACTTC
CASSYPPVQASFSYEQYF
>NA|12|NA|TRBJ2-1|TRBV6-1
TGTGCCAGCGTACCAGGGCGGAATGAGCAGTTCTTC
CASVPGRNEQFF
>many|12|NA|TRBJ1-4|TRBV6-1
TGTGCCAGCAGAGCCTCGAGGGAAAAACTGTTTTTT
CASRASREKLFF
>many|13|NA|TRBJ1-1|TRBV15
TGTGCCACCAGCAGTAAGGGAAACACTGAAGCTTTCTTT
CATSSKGNTEAFF
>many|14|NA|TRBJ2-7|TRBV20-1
TGCAGTGCTACTATACCGGGACTCCTCTACGAGCAGTACTTC
CSATIPGLLYEQYF
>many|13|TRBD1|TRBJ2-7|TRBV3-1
TGTGCCACGGGGACAGGGGGCAGCTACGAGCAGTACTTC
CATGTGGSYEQYF
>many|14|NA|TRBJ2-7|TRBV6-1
TGTGCCAGCAGGGAAGGGTGGACCGCCTACGAGCAGTACTTC
CASREGWTAYEQYF
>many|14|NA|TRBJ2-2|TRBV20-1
TGCAGTGCTAGAGAGGCAACTGTCACCGGGGAGCTGTTTTTT
CSAREATVTGELFF
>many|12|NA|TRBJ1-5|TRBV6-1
TGTGCCAGCAGCCGCAGGGGTCAGCCCCAGCATTTT
CASSRRGQPQHF
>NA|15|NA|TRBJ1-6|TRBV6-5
TGTGCCAGCAGTTACCCCGGCCCTCCCGATTCACCCCTCCACTTT
CASSYPGPPDSPLHF
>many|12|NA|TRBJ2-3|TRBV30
TGTGCCTGGGATAATCTCACAGATACGCAGTATTTT
CAWDNLTDTQYF
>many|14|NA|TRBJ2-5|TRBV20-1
TGCAGTGCTAGAGGAGCAGGCGTACAAGAGACCCAGTACTTC
CSARGAGVQETQYF
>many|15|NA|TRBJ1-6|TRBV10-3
TGTGCCATCAGTGAGATTCCCCAGGGCGGTTCACCCCTCCACTTT
CAISEIPQGGSPLHF
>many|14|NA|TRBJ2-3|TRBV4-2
TGTGCCAGCAGCCATGAGGGACTGGGAAATACGCAGTATTTT
CASSHEGLGNTQYF
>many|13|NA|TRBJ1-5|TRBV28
TGTGCCAGCAGTTTTGAGAGCAATCAGCCCCAGCATTTT
CASSFESNQPQHF
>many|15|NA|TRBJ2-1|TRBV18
TGTGCCAGCTCACCATCGGGGGGCATTCACAATGAGCAGTTCTTC
CASSPSGGIHNEQFF
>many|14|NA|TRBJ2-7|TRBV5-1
TGCGCCAGCAGCTTGTTGGGCAGTGACTACGAGCAGTACTTC
CASSLLGSDYEQYF
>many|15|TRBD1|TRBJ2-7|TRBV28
TGTGCCAGCAGCCCGGGACAGGGGAAATACTACGAGCAGTACTTC
CASSPGQGKYYEQYF
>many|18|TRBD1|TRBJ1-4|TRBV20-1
TGCAGTGCTAGAAGAAGGACAGGGAGCAGTGCAACTAATGAAAAACTGTTTTTT
CSARRRTGSSATNEKLFF
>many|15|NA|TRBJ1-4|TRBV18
TGTGCCAGCTCACCTATGCAGGGCACTAATGAAAAACTGTTTTTT
CASSPMQGTNEKLFF
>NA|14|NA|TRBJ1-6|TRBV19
TGTGCCAGTAGTAGGTTGGCTTATAATTCACCCCTCCACTTT
CASSRLAYNSPLHF
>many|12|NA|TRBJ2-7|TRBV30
TGTGCCTGGGCCCGAGGGGGTTGGGAGCAGTACTTC
CAWARGGWEQYF
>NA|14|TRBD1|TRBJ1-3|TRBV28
TGTGCCAGCACTATCGACAGGGGTATAAACACCATATATTTT
CASTIDRGINTIYF
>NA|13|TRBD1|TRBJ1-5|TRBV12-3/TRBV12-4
TGTGCCAGCGAGGGGGCTAGCAATCAGACCCAGCATTTT
CASEGASNQTQHF
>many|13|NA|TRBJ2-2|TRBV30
TGTGCCTGGAGTGTTAGAAACACCGGGGAGCTGTTTTTT
CAWSVRNTGELFF
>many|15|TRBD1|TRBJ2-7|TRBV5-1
TGCGCCAGCAGCCCGAACTCCGGGACAGGGGACGAGCAGTACTTC
CASSPNSGTGDEQYF
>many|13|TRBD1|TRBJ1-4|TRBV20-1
TGCAGTGCTAACCGGGACAGCATGGAAAAACTGTTTTTT
CSANRDSMEKLFF
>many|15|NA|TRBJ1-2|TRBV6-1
TGTGCCAGCACCCCTAGCCGACTTGCTAACTATGGCTACACCTTC
CASTPSRLANYGYTF